A selection of T cell receptor beta chains follows, all from one sample in a study of T cell responses to AZD1222 COVID-19 vaccine. Using immunoSEQ multiplex PCR, the repertoire was profiled, and TCRdb retains in-frame clones only, with some absent. The repertoire holds about 86,000 clones, with roughly 87% as singletons. The source material was peripheral blood, sampled 28 days after the second AZD1222 dose. These receptors originate from an adult who received the AZD1222 COVID-19 vaccine. CDR3s include the opening cysteine and the closing phenylalanine or tryptophan.

v_call cdr3_aa
TRBV7-2 CASSFSGYTDTQYF
TRBV2 CASRSRGGIADTQYF
TRBV9 CASSPRTGGVTQYF
TRBV6-1 CASSEWAGGYTDTQYF
TRBV21-1 CASSKGVGEQFF
TRBV5-1 CASSLEREGNTIYF
TRBV7-9 CASSSDVGTQYF
TRBV28 CASSLGSLGQGYGYTF
TRBV13 CATHPGGAADTGELFF
TRBV2 CASRGQSNSPLHF
TRBV6-5 CASSPSEEGYNEQFF
TRBV9 CASSEGQGRFIGELFF
TRBV5-6 CASSLPGRSYEQYF
TRBV2 CASSEVSLIGNTQYF
TRBV2 CASSPPGEATNEKLFF
TRBV11-2 CASSFWAGVNNSPLHF
TRBV6-2/TRBV6-3 CASSYSLGLSWQFF
TRBV7-3 CASSIGQGYEQYF
TRBV5-1 CASSQEVNTEAFF
TRBV27 CASSPGQSLGETQYF
TRBV7-9 CASSLTGALGELFF
TRBV4-1 CASSQSRTANEKLFF
TRBV9 CASSVVGAQDTIYF
TRBV10-3 CAIRSGDEAFF
TRBV2 CASRTGQGTSGANVLTF
TRBV28 CASKINTEAFF
TRBV19 CASSGAGTEAFF
TRBV4-3 CASSQGTFPLDGELFF
TRBV5-1 CASSAAGDLWNEQFF
TRBV7-9 CASSLALKETQYF
TRBV6-5 CASSYSGGAIGYTF
TRBV7-9 CASSLIVGSHYGYTF
TRBV10-3 CAISASPKLGFSYGYTF
TRBV7-8 CASSTRDRVTANYGYTF
TRBV10-3 CAIAGRGDEQYF
TRBV11-2 CASSLRGDSAQETQYF
TRBV7-9 CASSLVSGQGVAFF
TRBV29-1 CSVETGFNEKLFF
TRBV15 CATSRDRRTGVFEQYF
TRBV29-1 CSVGGGQGPLNYGYTF
TRBV28 CASSLFRGTGSVETQYF
TRBV5-1 CASSPGQGMKFF
TRBV27 CASSFLPSTDTQYF
TRBV7-2 CASSSGLAETQYF
TRBV13 CASSLLRDAEAFF
TRBV10-3 CAISATGTGGNTIYF
TRBV6-5 CASRTGYEQYF
TRBV5-1 CASSWTANNEQFF
TRBV7-8 CASSPYRGSYEQYF
TRBV6-1 CASSSSGSSGNTIYF
TRBV9 CASSPGTATNEKLFF
TRBV7-9 CASSPGQDYGYTF
TRBV7-8 CASSPQSGADTQYF
TRBV19 CASSIEAEDSPLHF
TRBV5-1 CASSPGGPHSDTQYF